The present T cell receptor (beta chain) was sequenced within a study of cytomegalovirus exposure and HLA in healthy donors. General study results and limits: Among TCR beta chains, those listed as cytomegalovirus-associated numbered approximately 150. A few CMV-associated chains proved CMV antigen-specific in vitro.

Produced via immunoSEQ multiplex PCR; TCRdb's table is partial and in-frame only. The sample records 180,000 or so clones, 87% being singletons. The approximately 130-subject validation cohort, separate from the approximately 670-subject first cohort, included the donors. With regard to this clone: Its target is not known.

V was shortened by 4 bases and J by 7 bases, with 14 bases between the two germline ends. The CDR3 has 14 amino acids. Sequenced: PBMCs. The clonotype was recovered from a woman aged 30 to 39 in good health and CMV-seronegative. The chain joins TRBV23-1 to TRBJ2-1, with a tentative D call TRBD1 (5 bases). TRBV23-1 is an ORF; its function is uncertain. CDR3 loop: CASSLPGRVNEQFF. The CDR3 DNA sequence: TGCGCCAGCAGTCTACCAGGCAGGGTTAATGAGCAGTTCTTC.